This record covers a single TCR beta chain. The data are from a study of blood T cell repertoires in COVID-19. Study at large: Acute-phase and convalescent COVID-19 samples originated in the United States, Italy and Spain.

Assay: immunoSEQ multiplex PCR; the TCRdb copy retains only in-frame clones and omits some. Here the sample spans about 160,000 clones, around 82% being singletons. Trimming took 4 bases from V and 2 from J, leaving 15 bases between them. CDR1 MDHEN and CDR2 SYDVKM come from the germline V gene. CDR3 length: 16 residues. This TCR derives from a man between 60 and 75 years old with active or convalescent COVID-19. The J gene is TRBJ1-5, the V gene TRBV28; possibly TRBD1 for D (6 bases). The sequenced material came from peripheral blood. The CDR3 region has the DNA TGTGCCAGCAGTTATTGGTCGTCAGGGGGCAATCAGCCCCAGCATTTT. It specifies CASSYWSSGGNQPQHF.